This record looks at one TCR beta chain sequence and its context. Its antigen is still unknown. The source of the sample is a study of shared clonotypes between healthy human individuals. Overall study context: A donor's plate count was three for CD4 naive and three for CD4 memory; CD8 naive had two and CD8 memory one. Study-wide points: The sampled material consisted only of blood, and tissue repertoires are likely to differ. For naive CD4 cells, approximately 5% of clonotypes were shared across a handful of donors.

The V and J ends lost 7 bases and 8 bases respectively, with 19 bases between them. This CDR3 region has 14 residues. Germline V gives CDR1 SGDLS, CDR2 YYNGEE. Positive CCR7 selection of CD45RO-negative cells yielded the naive CD8 cells, and terminally differentiated effector memory CD45RA+ cells were excluded. Adults of Caucasian background living in Nashville, Tennessee made up all donors. Libraries were prepared by immunoSEQ multiplex PCR; TCRdb keeps only in-frame clonotypes and omits some of them. The data contain 630,000 or so clones, 98% of them singletons. This chain links TRBV9 with TRBJ2-1; no clear D. Sequenced sample: naive CD8+ T cells sorted from blood. The receptor's source is a young man in good health. As DNA, the CDR3 is TGTGCCAGCGCGGCGCCTCATTTGGATGATGAGCAGTTCTTC. Its protein is CASAAPHLDDEQFF. Based on the CDR3 plus reference TRBV9 and TRBJ2-1, the full variable domain is DSGVTQTPKHLITATGQRVTLRCSPRSGDLSVYWYQQSLDQGLQFLIQYYNGEERAKGNILERFSAQQFPDLHSELNLSSLELGDSALYFCASAAPHLDDEQFFGPGTRLTVL.